The entry that follows covers one T cell receptor beta chain sequence. This clone's antigen is unknown. The sample holds no much larger clone one base away, and base qualities are not on file. The germline V gene provides CDR1 SGDLS and CDR2 YYNGEE. At the junction V is shortened by 6 bases and J by 5 bases; bases outside the gene matches: 16. The CDR3 sequence holds 17 residues, the cysteine and phenylalanine included. Solely the CDR3 DNA is kept, with 51 bases framed from the first base. This specimen comes from a study of blood T cell repertoires in COVID-19 (TCRdb year 2020). About the investigation overall: Samples from collaborators originated in the United States, Italy and Spain and spanned both the acute and convalescent phases of COVID-19. Where available, HLA class I and class II types were obtained from metadata supplied by the sample provider rather than from assay-based typing. The samples were drawn from the first 160 participants of the ongoing ImmuneRACE study and from 1,254 subjects provided by 6 global collaborators. The prospective study material was composed of cDNA or gDNA derived from T cells, B-cell-depleted T cells, or PBMCs. A de-identified subject ID, COVID-19 status, age in years and sex were almost always included in the sample metadata. The dataset comprised deeply sampled blood TCRbeta repertoires from subjects exposed to, actively infected with, or recovered from COVID-19. The repertoires were made available in a free public database intended to serve as a resource for research on the immune response to SARS-CoV-2. Overall results and qualifications from the work: How much clinical and demographic metadata was included differed by source and by participant, and the metadata was provided uncurated.

TCRbeta CDR3 regions were amplified from genomic DNA using the immunoSEQ Assay, a bias-controlled multiplex PCR. The original methods were these. The number of nucleated cells in each sample was estimated from the amplification of reference gene primers within the assay. Sequence reads were collapsed and filtered to measure the absolute abundance of every unique TCRbeta CDR3 rearrangement. Productive Simpson clonality was computed per sample as the square root of Simpson's diversity index over productive rearrangements. TCRdb carries this immuneACCESS record with in-frame sequences only. Its versions omit some clonotypes, under half of them owing to an unresolved V gene in the studies checked, with the rest unexplained. V and J calls plus clone size are reproduced from that table; the DNA served to infer D and trimming. Recorded for this sample are around 19,000 clones; about 90% of them occurred a single time. Together, the top ten hold about 7.9% of the sample.

The collaborating institutions used their own protocols to collect whole blood in K2EDTA tubes. For TCRbeta analysis, collaborator samples were shipped as frozen whole blood, as isolated PBMCs, or as DNA extracted from either sample type. The sequenced sample was peripheral blood. This TCR came from a man in his 70s with active COVID-19. Recombination joined TRBV9 with TRBJ2-1, and TRBD2 matches 8 of the central bases. The DNA sequence is given as TGTGCCAGCACCCTAGGGGTCGGGGGGGGCCCCCACAATGAGCAGTTCTTC. This sequence encodes CASTLGVGGGPHNEQFF.